This T cell receptor (beta chain) was observed in a study of chronic HIV infection and antiretroviral therapy. This clonotype came up many times. TCRdb independently ran MiXCR on the 5' RACE reads; one entry per CDR3 protein. The repertoire consists of approximately 30,000 distinct CDR3 sequences, with about 9.7% occurring once and the leading ten covering about 2.7%. This CDR3 comprises 13 residues. Per germline, CDR1 SQVTM and CDR2 ANQGSEA. The germline V and J ends were trimmed by 6 bases and 1 base, with 11 bases remaining between them. The sequencing sample was made of peripheral blood. The chain uses TRBV29-1 and TRBJ2-3, with D unclear. The TCR originated in an adult who had HIV and had not received antiretroviral therapy, or was an uninfected healthy control (not recorded which). The CDR3 bases are TGCAGCGTCGCGGACCAGGGCACAGATACGCAGTATTTT. It is translated as CSVADQGTDTQYF.